The 27 T cell receptor beta chains in this list originate from one sample, sequenced in a study of T cell responses to AZD1222 COVID-19 vaccine (dated by TCRdb to about 2021). Library prep was done by the immunoSEQ multiplex PCR assay. TCRdb provides this immuneACCESS table in a form limited to in-frame rearrangements. Some clones are lacking; in checked studies, under half of them reflect an unresolved V gene, and why the rest are absent is not known. This sample is represented by roughly 200,000 clones; about 93% of them were singletons. Under 1.1% of the sample is taken by the ten largest. The sample's time point label, decoded: about 28 days (+/-7) after the second vaccine dose. The label giving this sample's treatment or condition can be read as: meningococcal conjugate vaccine given as trial control. Material: peripheral blood, obtained 28 days after the second dose of the MenACWY control vaccine. Receptors were obtained from an adult who received the MenACWY meningococcal vaccine as a control.

CDR3: CASSLGLAGYGEQFF. CDR3 DNA sequence: TGCGCCAGCAGCTTGGGTCTAGCGGGGTACGGTGAGCAGTTCTTC. The chain has TRBV5-1 and TRBJ2-1; 9 nucleotides line up with TRBD2. The V gene's germline CDR1 is SGHRS and CDR2 YFSETQ. Trimming removed 0 bases from V and 9 bases from J; junction bases left unmatched: 7. This CDR3 region has 15 residues. The whole variable domain, remainder taken from reference TRBV5-1 and TRBJ2-1, is KAGVTQTPRYLIKTRGQQVTLSCSPISGHRSVSWYQQTPGQGLQFLFEYFSETQRNKGNFPGRFSGRQFSNSRSEMNVSTLELGDSALYLCASSLGLAGYGEQFFGPGTRLTVL.

This chain uses TRBV15 with TRBJ1-4; 7 bases are a match to TRBD1. Germline loops: CDR1 LNHNV, CDR2 YYDKDF (reference sequence). The CDR3 loop spans 15 amino acids. V was pared by 5 bases and J by 5 bases, with 8 bases of the junction left unmatched. The DNA for the CDR3 is TGTGCCACCAGCGCTCGGACAGGCACCAATGAAAAACTGTTTTTT. It translates to CATSARTGTNEKLFF.

DNA for the CDR3: TGTGCCCAACCCGACAGTGCCTCTGGAAACACCATATATTTT. Translation gives CAQPDSASGNTIYF. The chain recombines TRBV30 with TRBJ1-3; D possibly corresponds to TRBD1 (5 bases). The CDR3 extends over 14 amino acids. Germline CDR1 GTSNPN, CDR2 SVGIG (reference sequence). V lost 8 bases and J lost 0, with 14 bases in between. Full variable domain (remainder filled in from reference TRBV30 and TRBJ1-3): SQTIHQWPATLVQPVGSPLSLECTVEGTSNPNLYWYRQAAGRGLQLLFYSVGIGQISSEVPQNLSASRPQDRQFILSSKKLLLSDSGFYLCAQPDSASGNTIYFGEGSWLTVV.

The chain uses TRBV19 and TRBJ2-1, with a tentative D call TRBD2 (5 bases). From germline, CDR1 is LNHDA and CDR2 SQIVND (reference sequence). V lost 3 bases and J 2 bases, leaving 17 bases between the germline ends. The CDR3 has 17 amino acids. The DNA for the CDR3 is TGTGCCAGTAGTATTAGCGTAGCAAACATACCCTACAATGAGCAGTTCTTC. Translated: CASSISVANIPYNEQFF. Filled out from reference TRBV19 and TRBJ2-1, the complete variable domain reads DGGITQSPKYLFRKEGQNVTLSCEQNLNHDAMYWYRQDPGQGLRLIYYSQIVNDFQKGDIAEGYSVSREKKESFPLTVTSAQKNPTAFYLCASSISVANIPYNEQFFGPGTRLTVL.

The chain has TRBV15 and TRBJ2-2; 7 bases agree with TRBD2. The junction had 5 bases not matched to a gene; V was cut back by 1 base and J by 0 bases. The CDR3 totals 17 residues. Looked up from germline, CDR1 is LNHNV and CDR2 is YYDKDF (reference sequence). The CDR3, as DNA: TGTGCCACCAGCAGAGGATGGGCGGGGGCGAACACCGGGGAGCTGTTTTTT. As protein: CATSRGWAGANTGELFF.

The CDR3: CASSLRVSRTEAFF. The CDR3 DNA reads as TGTGCCAGCAGCTTGAGGGTCTCTAGGACTGAAGCTTTCTTT. The genes are TRBV5-6 and TRBJ1-1, with unresolved D. V was clipped by 1 base and J by 5 bases, with 12 bases between them. The CDR3 extends over 14 amino acids. Per germline, CDR1 SGHDT and CDR2 YYEEEE.

V usage is TRBV5-1 and J usage is TRBJ1-1; TRBD1 is a possible D gene (5 bases). Germline V gene sequence: CDR1 SGHRS, CDR2 YFSETQ. V was shortened by 5 bases and J by 1 base, with 9 bases between the two germline ends. The CDR3 spans 13 residues. In DNA form, the CDR3 reads TGCGCCAGCAGGGGGACCGAGAACACTGAAGCTTTCTTT. Protein product: CASRGTENTEAFF.

The J gene is TRBJ2-5, the V gene TRBV2, with D possibly being TRBD1 or TRBD2 (5 bases each). V dropped 7 bases and J dropped 4 bases, with 13 bases sitting between them. Germline CDR1 is SNHLY and CDR2 is FYNNEI. The CDR3 contains 13 residues. CDR3 region: CASTEGWGETQYF. CDR3 nucleotide sequence: TGTGCCAGCACCGAGGGGTGGGGAGAGACCCAGTACTTC.

This sequence joins TRBV28 and TRBJ1-1; no clear D gene. The CDR3 has 13 amino acids. Deletions cut 3 bases from V and 6 bases from J, with 11 bases between. CDR1 and CDR2 (germline): MDHEN, SYDVKM. The CDR3 loop is CASSLSGVPEAFF. CDR3 in DNA: TGTGCCAGCAGTTTGAGCGGAGTCCCTGAAGCTTTCTTT.

The chain recombines TRBV4-1 with TRBJ2-5; no reliable D call. The CDR3 length is 15 residues. Per the germline V gene, CDR1 is MGHRA and CDR2 is YSYEKL. Trimming cost V 0 bases and J 2 bases, with 10 bases left between them. Written as DNA, the CDR3 is TGCGCCAGCAGCCAAGATCTTCGCAGTCAAGAGACCCAGTACTTC. Protein: CASSQDLRSQETQYF.

The chain couples TRBV6-6 to TRBJ2-7; 11 bases line up with TRBD1. Trimming cost V 10 bases and J 0 bases; bases outside gene matches: 2. This CDR3 contains 13 residues. CDR1 and CDR2 (germline): MNHNY, SVGAGI (reference sequence). In DNA form, the CDR3 reads TGTGCCATCGGGACAGGGGGCTCCTACGAGCAGTACTTC. Encoded protein: CAIGTGGSYEQYF.

This clone was picked up a small number of times. V gene TRBV6-5 combines with J gene TRBJ1-2; D ambiguous. The CDR3 has 13 amino acids. Germline V gene lookup returns CDR1 MNHEY and CDR2 SVGAGI. Trimming pared 4 bases from V and 8 bases from J, leaving 14 bases between. CDR3 sequence (DNA): TGTGCCAGCAGTTCTGGGCTGACGGGGGGCTACACCTTC. Protein: CASSSGLTGGYTF.

This chain joins TRBV6-6 and TRBJ1-2, with 11 positions matching TRBD1. With 5 bases clipped from V and 8 bases from J, the junction kept 7 bases outside the gene matches. The CDR3 sequence is 14 residues long. Germline V gene lookup returns CDR1 MNHNY and CDR2 SVGAGI (reference sequence). DNA for the CDR3: TGTGCCAGCAGTCCGCCGGGACAGGGGGAGGGCTACACCTTC. It specifies CASSPPGQGEGYTF.

To note about this clone: The junction shows a germline mismatch at one end, possibly a read error. The rearrangement links TRBV5-8 to TRBJ1-1; D is unresolved. CDR3 length: 14 residues. CDR1 and CDR2 (germline): SGHTS, YDEGEE. CDR3 in DNA: TGTGCCAGCAGCTTGGGGGTGGGGAACACTGAGGCTTTCTTT. Translating gives CASSLGVGNTEAFF. Supplemented by reference TRBV5-8 and TRBJ1-1, the full variable domain reads EAGVTQSPTHLIKTRGQQATLRCSPISGHTSVYWYQQALGLGLQFLLWYDEGEERNRGNFPPRFSGRQFPNYSSELNVNALELEDSALYLCASSLGVGNTEAFFGQGTRLTVV.

The V and J genes are TRBV7-9 and TRBJ1-1; 8 bases agree with TRBD1. This CDR3 region has 12 residues. J was trimmed by 11 bases and V by 5 bases; bases with no gene match: 7. Germline-derived CDR1 and CDR2 are SEHNR and FQNEAQ (reference sequence). The CDR3 nucleotides read TGTGCCAGCAGCACCTCGACAGGGGATGCTTTCTTT. Translating it yields CASSTSTGDAFF.

The CDR3 loop is CATSRGVNYGYTF. CDR3 coding DNA: TGTGCCACCAGCAGAGGTGTTAACTATGGCTACACCTTC. The chain is built from TRBV15 and TRBJ1-2; D remains ambiguous. The V gene lost 1 base and the J gene lost 1 base, with 4 bases spanning the gap. The CDR3 has 13 amino acids. Looked up from germline, CDR1 is LNHNV and CDR2 is YYDKDF (reference sequence).

The rearrangement joins TRBV19 to TRBJ1-5; TRBD1 is a possible D gene (6 bases). From germline, CDR1 is LNHDA and CDR2 SQIVND (reference sequence). The CDR3 loop spans 15 amino acids. The V gene lost 5 bases and the J gene lost 5 bases, with 16 bases spanning the gap. The CDR3 sequence: CASSSGGQGDQPQHF. The CDR3 nucleotides read TGTGCCAGTAGTTCGGGGGGGCAGGGTGATCAGCCCCAGCATTTT. Looking up the rest from reference TRBV19 and TRBJ1-5 gives the full variable domain: DGGITQSPKYLFRKEGQNVTLSCEQNLNHDAMYWYRQDPGQGLRLIYYSQIVNDFQKGDIAEGYSVSREKKESFPLTVTSAQKNPTAFYLCASSSGGQGDQPQHFGDGTRLSIL.

This rearrangement joins TRBV7-8 to TRBJ1-1, with 9 bases identical to TRBD1. CDR1 is SGHVS, CDR2 FQNEAQ, per germline. V was pared by 9 bases and J by 3 bases, with 23 bases of the junction left unmatched. The length of the CDR3 is 19 residues. The CDR3 DNA is TGTGCCAGTAAACTCCGGGGGGAAGGGGACAGGGTTTACGACACTGAAGCTTTCTTT. Amino acid sequence: CASKLRGEGDRVYDTEAFF.

The genes are TRBV7-2 and TRBJ2-7, with TRBD1 identical over 9 bases. Germline assignment: CDR1 SGHTA and CDR2 FQGNSA. V was clipped by 3 bases and J by 2 bases; unmatched bases: 2. The CDR3 contains 14 residues. The chain's CDR3 is CASSFGTGTYEQYF. The CDR3 nucleotides read TGTGCCAGCAGCTTTGGGACAGGGACCTACGAGCAGTACTTC.

This chain joins TRBV2 and TRBJ1-1; no clear D. The CDR3 is 11 residues long. V was trimmed by 7 bases and J by 6 bases, leaving 9 bases between them. Germline V CDR1 and CDR2: SNHLY, FYNNEI. CDR3 DNA: TGTGCCAGCACCCCACTTTCTGAAGCTTTCTTT. Translation gives CASTPLSEAFF. Variable domain in full (rest from reference TRBV2 and TRBJ1-1): EPEVTQTPSHQVTQMGQEVILRCVPISNHLYFYWYRQILGQKVEFLVSFYNNEISEKSEIFDDQFSVERPDGSNFTLKIRSTKLEDSAMYFCASTPLSEAFFGQGTRLTVV.

The rearrangement links TRBV2 to TRBJ2-1, with D maybe TRBD2 (6 bases). Looked up from germline, CDR1 is SNHLY and CDR2 is FYNNEI. CDR3 length equals 11 residues. The V end lost 6 bases, the J end lost 11 bases, and 11 bases lay between the germline ends. The CDR3: CASRAGLKQFF. Here the CDR3 DNA reads TGTGCCAGCAGGGCGGGACTGAAGCAGTTCTTC. The whole variable domain, filled in from reference TRBV2 and TRBJ2-1, reads EPEVTQTPSHQVTQMGQEVILRCVPISNHLYFYWYRQILGQKVEFLVSFYNNEISEKSEIFDDQFSVERPDGSNFTLKIRSTKLEDSAMYFCASRAGLKQFFGPGTRLTVL.

For the CDR3, the DNA is TGTGCCAGCAGCTTTTCCGGGAGGGCGCCCGATACGCAGTATTTT. Its translation: CASSFSGRAPDTQYF. V and J are TRBV7-9 and TRBJ2-3, with 8 bases matching TRBD2. Losses at the gene ends were 3 bases for V and 6 bases for J; bases not matched to a gene: 8. From germline, CDR1 is SEHNR and CDR2 FQNEAQ (reference sequence). The CDR3 consists of 15 residues.

The chain joins TRBV27 to TRBJ1-4, with 9 bases lining up with TRBD1. Germline V gene sequence: CDR1 MNHEY, CDR2 SMNVEV (reference sequence). Trimming took 6 bases from V and 8 from J; bases not matched to a gene: 13. The CDR3 has 16 amino acids. The CDR3 region is CASSFSIQGAREKLFF. CDR3 bases: TGTGCCAGCAGCTTCTCCATACAGGGGGCGAGAGAAAAACTGTTTTTT.

The V call is TRBV30, the J call TRBJ1-1, with 10 bases aligning to TRBD1. Germline lookup yields CDR1 GTSNPN and CDR2 SVGIG (reference sequence). CDR3 length: 14 residues. Trimming at V came to 3 bases and at J to 1 base, leaving 2 bases not matched to a gene. CDR3 protein: CAWRGQGSNTEAFF. As DNA, the CDR3 is TGTGCCTGGAGGGGACAGGGGTCGAACACTGAAGCTTTCTTT.

This chain uses TRBV10-1 with TRBJ1-3, with D uncertain. The ends were cut back, 5 bases at V and 4 bases at J, with 12 bases in the middle. The V gene's germline CDR1 is WNHNN and CDR2 SYGVQD (reference sequence). The CDR3 is made up of 14 amino acids. The CDR3 region has the DNA TGCGCCAGCAGTCGGAGCACGTCGGGAAACACCATATATTTT. Amino acid sequence: CASSRSTSGNTIYF.

This chain uses TRBV7-9 with TRBJ2-1; D is perhaps TRBD1 (6 bases). This CDR3 spans 14 amino acids. Germline CDR1 reads SEHNR; CDR2 reads FQNEAQ (reference sequence). The germline V and J ends were trimmed by 2 bases and 6 bases, with 11 bases remaining between them. The DNA for the CDR3 is TGTGCCAGCAGCTTACGGGACACCTCCAATGAGCAGTTCTTC. Translation gives CASSLRDTSNEQFF.

This chain links TRBV7-8 with TRBJ1-2; TRBD1 matches 9 bases. The length of the CDR3 is 16 residues. Germline values: CDR1 SGHVS, CDR2 FQNEAQ. Losses at the gene ends were 1 base for V and 1 base for J; bases not matched to a gene: 4. CDR3 nucleotide sequence: TGTGCCAGCAGCTTAGAGGGACAGGGCTTTAACTATGGCTACACCTTC. This gives the protein CASSLEGQGFNYGYTF.